A single sample is the source of the 18 T cell receptor beta chains below, sequenced in a study of regulatory T cells in long-lasting Graves disease. Time point described: newly diagnosed GD, antithyroid drugs for less than 3 months. The TCR library was made from RNA extracted from PBMCs. Sequencing libraries for TCR beta were prepared with iRepertoire HTBI primers and Arm-PCR of CDR3 regions. TCRdb re-derived calls from the multiplex PCR reads in MiXCR, one entry per CDR3 protein. The top ten hold approximately 15% of the sample, which has 350,000 to 500,000 distinct CDR3 sequences, around 15% seen once. These same records also appear under a second study, on T cells in Graves' hyperthyroidism and ophthalmopathy.

The material was peripheral blood mononuclear cells (PBMCs), obtained at new diagnosis, from a patient treated with antithyroid drugs. These receptors originate from a woman in her 50s with Graves disease.

This clonotype has a count of ten or more. The V and J genes are TRBV12-3 or TRBV12-4 and TRBJ2-1; TRBD2 matches 10 bases. V shed 3 bases and J 6 bases; nucleotides not matched to a gene: 2. This CDR3 is built from 14 residues. The CDR3 DNA reads as TGTGCCAGCAGTTTCAGCGGGAGGGTCAATGAGCAGTTCTTC. Amino acid sequence: CASSFSGRVNEQFF.

A remark on this clonotype: A read error is possible here, since a much larger clone lies one base away. The chain uses TRBV7-8 and TRBJ2-3, with TRBD1 matching over 7 bases. Trimming cost V 8 bases and J 5 bases; bases outside gene matches: 13. The CDR3 runs to 15 residues. CDR1 and CDR2 (germline): SGHVS, FQNEAQ. For the CDR3, the DNA is TGTGCCAGCTCACCGGGGACAGCCCGGGTAGATACGCAGTATTTT. Translating gives CASSPGTARVDTQYF.

V is TRBV4-2 and J is TRBJ2-1; 9 nucleotides line up with TRBD2. In germline, CDR1 is LGHNA, CDR2 YNFKEQ. The CDR3 runs to 19 residues. The junction had 11 bases not matched to a gene; V was cut back by 2 bases and J by 0 bases. The CDR3 is CASSQLAGTGGSSYNEQFF. CDR3 DNA: TGTGCCAGCAGCCAACTAGCGGGAACGGGCGGGAGCTCCTACAATGAGCAGTTCTTC.

This clonotype has a count of ten or more. The chain employs TRBV27 and TRBJ1-2; 9 bases line up with TRBD1. The CDR3 has 14 residues. V was pared by 6 bases and J by 7 bases, with 9 bases of the junction left unmatched. Germline CDR1 MNHEY, CDR2 SMNVEV (reference sequence). The DNA for the CDR3 is TGTGCCAGCAGGCCCACCGGGGACAGGGCTGGCTACACCTTC. Translated, it gives CASRPTGDRAGYTF.

This clonotype was picked up many times. The CDR3 DNA reads TGTGCCAGCAGCTTTCGTGGGACCCCAAGCTACGAGCAGTACTTC. Translating gives CASSFRGTPSYEQYF. The chain joins TRBV11-1 to TRBJ2-7; either TRBD1 or TRBD2 may fit D (5 bases each). This CDR3 has 15 amino acids. V was cut by 3 bases and J by 3 bases, with 15 bases left in between. Germline lookup yields CDR1 SGHAT and CDR2 FQDESV (reference sequence).

In this sample, this clonotype turned up many times. The rearrangement links TRBV20-1 to TRBJ2-7, with 11 bases lining up with TRBD2. With 1 base clipped from V and 5 bases from J, the junction kept 7 bases outside the gene matches. Germline V gene data show CDR1 as DFQATT and CDR2 as SNEGSKA (reference sequence). The CDR3 loop spans 15 amino acids. The CDR3 DNA follows: TGCAGTGCTAGAGCAGTAGCGGGAGGGCCCGACGAGCAGTACTTC. Its protein is CSARAVAGGPDEQYF.

The chain has TRBV27 and TRBJ2-5; 7 nucleotides align to TRBD2. V dropped 6 bases and J dropped 4; count of bases not matched to a gene: 8. CDR3 length: 14 amino acids. The germline V gene encodes CDR1 MNHEY and CDR2 SMNVEV (reference sequence). Here the CDR3 reads CASSRGEQRETQYF. The DNA of the CDR3 is TGTGCCAGCAGCCGGGGGGAACAGCGAGAGACCCAGTACTTC.

This clonotype appeared a few times. The V and J genes are TRBV4-1 and TRBJ2-7, with D tentatively TRBD1 (8 bases). V lost 5 bases and J 4 bases, leaving 15 bases between the germline ends. This CDR3 spans 14 amino acids. Germline V gene sequence: CDR1 MGHRA, CDR2 YSYEKL. The CDR3 protein is CASSLQGGRYEQYF. DNA of the CDR3: TGCGCCAGCAGCTTACAGGGGGGGAGGTACGAGCAGTACTTC.

Ten or more counts support this clonotype. Germline is not matched at one junction end, which may reflect a read error. This chain connects TRBV5-1 to TRBJ2-2; 8 bases agree with TRBD1. CDR3 length: 15 residues. Germline CDR1 SGHRS, CDR2 YFSETQ. Here the CDR3 DNA reads TGCGCCAGCAGCCCCAGACAGGGGAACGCCGGGGAGCTGTTTTTT. It encodes CASSPRQGNAGELFF.

The chain carries TRBV2 and TRBJ2-7; possible D gene TRBD2, 5 bases. V lost 4 bases, J lost 6 bases, and 19 bases lay in between. Germline CDR1 and CDR2: SNHLY and FYNNEI. The CDR3 is 15 residues long. CDR3 nucleotide sequence: TGTGCCAGCAGTGTGTCTAGCCTCGTCCTGGGCGAGCAGTACTTC. Translated, it gives CASSVSSLVLGEQYF.

For this clonotype: The junction differs from germline at one of its ends, possibly a read error. This chain connects TRBV28 to TRBJ2-6; 7 bases align to TRBD1. CDR3 size: 15 residues. The germline V gene encodes CDR1 MDHEN and CDR2 SYDVKM. The chain's CDR3 is CTSSRQGAGANVLTF. DNA for the CDR3: TGTACCAGCAGTCGACAGGGAGCTGGGGCCAACGTCCTGACTTTC.

This clonotype showed up many times. The genes are TRBV28 and TRBJ2-7; tentative D call: TRBD1 (6 bases). Trimming removed 4 bases from V and 9 bases from J, with 31 bases in between. The CDR3 has 18 amino acids. CDR1 is MDHEN, CDR2 SYDVKM, per germline. The CDR3 protein is CASSYLDSKIRNLRGQYF. As DNA, the CDR3 is TGTGCCAGCAGTTACCTGGACAGCAAAATACGAAACCTACGCGGGCAGTACTTC.

This clonotype was seen at least ten times. The chain has TRBV7-9 and TRBJ2-3; D is unresolved. V was trimmed by 6 bases and J by 3 bases, leaving 7 bases between them. This CDR3 contains 12 residues. CDR1 and CDR2 (germline): SEHNR, FQNEAQ (reference sequence). The CDR3 region is CASSENTDTQYF. DNA of the CDR3: TGTGCCAGCAGTGAAAATACAGATACGCAGTATTTT.

Ten or more counts support this clonotype. This chain connects TRBV2 to TRBJ1-4, with TRBD1 as a possible D gene (5 bases). Germline CDR1 and CDR2: SNHLY and FYNNEI. This CDR3 is built from 15 residues. Trimming shortened V by 7 bases and J by 0 bases, and 12 bases separated the two germline ends. The CDR3: CASKGQGATNEKLFF. CDR3 nucleotides: TGTGCCAGCAAAGGGCAGGGAGCAACTAATGAAAAACTGTTTTTT.

J is TRBJ2-7 and V is TRBV19; no reliable D call. CDR1 and CDR2 from the germline V gene are LNHDA and SQIVND (reference sequence). This CDR3 contains 12 residues. Trimming shortened V by 7 bases and J by 3 bases, and 10 bases separated the two germline ends. The CDR3 DNA reads TGTGCCAGTACCAACACGTACTACGAGCAGTACTTC. It translates to CASTNTYYEQYF.

This clonotype was observed a handful of times. The chain carries TRBV7-6 and TRBJ2-2; D might be TRBD1 or TRBD2, each matching 5 bases. The CDR3 loop spans 15 amino acids. The V gene's germline CDR1 is SGHVS and CDR2 FNYEAQ. V was shortened by 4 bases and J by 2 bases, with 11 bases between the two germline ends. The CDR3 loop is CASSSWDRNTGELFF. In nucleotides, the CDR3 is TGTGCCAGCAGCTCCTGGGACCGAAACACCGGGGAGCTGTTTTTT.

The V call is TRBV5-1, the J call TRBJ2-3, with a tentative D call TRBD2 (6 bases). Germline V gene sequence: CDR1 SGHRS, CDR2 YFSETQ. Trimming took off 7 bases at V and 1 base at J, with 16 bases between the two ends. CDR3 length: 15 amino acids. The CDR3 region is CASGPAGSGTDTQYF. The CDR3 DNA follows: TGCGCCAGCGGTCCCGCGGGGTCGGGCACAGATACGCAGTATTTT.

This clonotype was found many times. The V call is TRBV28, the J call TRBJ2-1; no clear D gene. The CDR3 loop spans 12 amino acids. Germline V gives CDR1 MDHEN, CDR2 SYDVKM. The V and J ends lost 5 bases and 6 bases respectively, with 8 bases between them. This CDR3 is CASSTLANEQFF. In DNA form, the CDR3 reads TGTGCCAGCAGTACGCTGGCCAATGAGCAGTTCTTC.